A single sample is the source of the 8 T cell receptor beta chains below, sequenced in a study of blood T cell repertoires in COVID-19. The method was immunoSEQ multiplex PCR; TCRdb's version includes in-frame clones alone and lacks a portion of them. This table holds under 200,000 clones, approximately 90% found once. The sample taken for sequencing was peripheral blood. Receptors originate from a man aged 18 to 30 with acute or convalescent COVID-19.

V gene TRBV3-1 (or the pseudogene TRBV3-2) combines with J gene TRBJ1-1, with D unclear. Trimming pared 2 bases from V and 8 bases from J, leaving 15 bases between. CDR3 length: 14 residues. Germline V gives CDR1 LGHDT, CDR2 YNNKEL (reference sequence). The CDR3 nucleotides are TGTGCCAGCAGCCAAAATGCCGCCCCGGGAGAAGCTTTCTTT. Translation: CASSQNAAPGEAFF.

DNA of the CDR3: TGTGCCACCAGTGATGAAGGTCGGACTTTCACAGATACGCAGTATTTT. Translating gives CATSDEGRTFTDTQYF. This chain uses TRBV24-1 with TRBJ2-3, with D possibly being TRBD2 (5 bases). Trimming cost V 3 bases and J 2 bases, with 14 bases left between them. Germline V CDR1 and CDR2: KGHDR, SFDVKD. The CDR3 is 16 amino acids.

The J gene is TRBJ2-1, the V gene TRBV7-2; the D gene is possibly TRBD2 (5 bases). The V end lost 1 base, the J end lost 10 bases, and 26 bases lay between the germline ends. The CDR3 extends over 18 amino acids. Germline V lookup: CDR1 SGHTA, CDR2 FQGNSA. The CDR3 protein is CASSLVSAVAFGVREQFF. The DNA for the CDR3 is TGTGCCAGCAGCTTAGTGAGCGCGGTTGCTTTCGGGGTAAGGGAGCAGTTCTTC. The full variable domain, rest sourced from reference TRBV7-2 and TRBJ2-1, is GAGVSQSPSNKVTEKGKDVELRCDPISGHTALYWYRQSLGQGLEFLIYFQGNSAPDKSGLPSDRFSAERTGGSVSTLTIQRTQQEDSAVYLCASSLVSAVAFGVREQFFGPGTRLTVL.

This sequence joins TRBV21-1 and TRBJ2-1; no DNA check was done on the table's D call, TRBD1. TRBV21-1 is noted as a pseudogene. The CDR3 spans 17 residues. The CDR3 nucleotides are TGTGCCAGCAGCAGCCCCGGACAGGGACCCCCCTACAATGAGCAGTTCTTC. The encoded protein is CASSSPGQGPPYNEQFF.

This rearrangement joins TRBV6-5 to TRBJ1-1; 7 nucleotides agree with TRBD1. Trimming at V came to 6 bases and at J to 0 bases, leaving 1 base not matched to a gene. The CDR3 is made up of 13 amino acids. The germline gives CDR1 MNHEY, CDR2 SVGAGI. The CDR3 DNA follows: TGTGCCAGCAGGACAGGGATGAACACTGAAGCTTTCTTT. Encoded protein: CASRTGMNTEAFF.

V and J are TRBV5-1 and TRBJ1-1, with TRBD1 matching over 7 bases. After removal of 0 bases from V and 5 bases from J, the junction contained 4 bases not matched to a gene. The CDR3 covers 14 residues. The germline CDR1 and CDR2 sequences are SGHRS and YFSETQ. For the CDR3, the DNA is TGCGCCAGCAGCTTGGGCACAGGGGTAACTGAAGCTTTCTTT. It specifies CASSLGTGVTEAFF.

The chain links TRBV7-8 to TRBJ2-1; TRBD2 matches 14 bases. CDR1 and CDR2 from the germline V gene are SGHVS and FQNEAQ. The CDR3 sequence is 19 residues long. Trimming took 2 bases from V and 5 from J; bases not matched to a gene: 11. CDR3 coding DNA: TGTGCCAGCAGCTTAAGAGGACTAGCGGGGGGACCTCCCCACAATGAGCAGTTCTTC. Protein sequence: CASSLRGLAGGPPHNEQFF.

The chain uses TRBV11-2 and TRBJ2-7; 7 bases match TRBD1. V dropped 5 bases and J dropped 3; count of bases not matched to a gene: 10. The CDR3 is 15 residues long. The germline V gene encodes CDR1 SGHAT and CDR2 FQNNGV. For the CDR3, the DNA is TGTGCCAGCAGCCCGGACAGGAACACAAACTACGAGCAGTACTTC. Translated: CASSPDRNTNYEQYF.